This T cell receptor beta chain was recovered during a study of T-cell memory formation after mild COVID-19. The V end was cut by 0 bases, the J end by 6 bases, with 9 bases between. The CDR3 has 14 residues. Per germline, CDR1 MNHEY and CDR2 SVGAGI. This clonotype was seen a few times. TCRdb itself ran the 5' RACE reads through MiXCR, one entry per CDR3 protein. Here the sample spans approximately 300,000 distinct CDR3 sequences, around 8% being singletons. Sequencing input: PBMCs or a T cell subset sorted from them (not recorded which). This chain connects TRBV6-5 to TRBJ2-1; D is unclear. The sequence derives from a man in his late teens or twenties who had mild COVID-19 (a few samples of this study predate the infection). Cell type and time point are not known. The CDR3 region is CASSYSMGSNEQFF. The CDR3 DNA reads TGTGCCAGCAGTTACTCTATGGGATCCAATGAGCAGTTCTTC.